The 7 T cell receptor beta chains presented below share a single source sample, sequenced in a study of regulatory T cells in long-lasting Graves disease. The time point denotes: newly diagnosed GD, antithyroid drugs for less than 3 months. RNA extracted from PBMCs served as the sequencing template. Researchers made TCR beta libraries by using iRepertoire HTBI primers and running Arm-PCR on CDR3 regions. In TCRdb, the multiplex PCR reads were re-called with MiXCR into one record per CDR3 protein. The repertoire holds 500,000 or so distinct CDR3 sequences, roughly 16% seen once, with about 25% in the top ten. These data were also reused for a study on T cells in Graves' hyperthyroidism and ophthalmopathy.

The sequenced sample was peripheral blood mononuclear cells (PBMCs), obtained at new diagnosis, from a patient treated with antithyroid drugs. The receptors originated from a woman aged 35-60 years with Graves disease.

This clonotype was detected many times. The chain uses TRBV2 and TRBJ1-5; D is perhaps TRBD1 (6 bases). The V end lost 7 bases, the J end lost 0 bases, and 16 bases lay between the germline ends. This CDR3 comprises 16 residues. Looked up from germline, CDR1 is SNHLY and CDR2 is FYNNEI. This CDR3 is CASTAGETYSNQPQHF. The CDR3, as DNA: TGTGCCAGCACAGCAGGGGAGACTTATAGCAATCAGCCCCAGCATTTT.

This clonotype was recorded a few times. The DNA for the CDR3 is TGTGCCAGCAGTTACCAGGGGTTCTCACCCCTCCACTTT. It yields the protein CASSYQGFSPLHF. The chain links TRBV6-5 to TRBJ1-6; tentative D call: TRBD1 (6 bases). This CDR3 is built from 13 residues. From germline, CDR1 is MNHEY and CDR2 SVGAGI. V was clipped by 2 bases and J by 10 bases, with 9 bases between them.

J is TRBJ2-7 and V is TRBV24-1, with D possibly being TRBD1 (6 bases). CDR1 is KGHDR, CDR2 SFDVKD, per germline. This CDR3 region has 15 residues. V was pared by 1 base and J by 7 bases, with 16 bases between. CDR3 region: CATSDFGRGVGEQYF. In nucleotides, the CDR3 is TGTGCCACCAGTGATTTCGGCAGGGGAGTGGGAGAGCAGTACTTC.

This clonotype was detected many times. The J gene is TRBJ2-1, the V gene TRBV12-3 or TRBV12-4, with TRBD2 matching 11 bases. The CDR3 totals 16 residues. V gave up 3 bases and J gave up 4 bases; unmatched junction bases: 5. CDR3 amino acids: CASSLQRTSGYNEQFF. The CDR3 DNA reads TGTGCCAGCAGTTTGCAGCGGACTAGCGGGTACAATGAGCAGTTCTTC.

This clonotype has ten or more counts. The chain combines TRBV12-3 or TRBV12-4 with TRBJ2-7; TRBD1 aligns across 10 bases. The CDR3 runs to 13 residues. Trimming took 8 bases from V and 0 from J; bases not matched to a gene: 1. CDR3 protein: CASGTGVSYEQYF. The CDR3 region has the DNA TGTGCCAGCGGGACAGGGGTCTCCTACGAGCAGTACTTC.

CDR3 bases: TGTGCTAGTGGGGCGAGCAATCAGCCCCAGCATTTT. This codes for CASGASNQPQHF. This chain links TRBV12-5 with TRBJ1-5; no clear D gene. The CDR3 spans 12 residues. Looked up from germline, CDR1 is LGHNT and CDR2 is FRNRAP. Trimming shortened V by 6 bases and J by 1 base, and 4 bases separated the two germline ends.

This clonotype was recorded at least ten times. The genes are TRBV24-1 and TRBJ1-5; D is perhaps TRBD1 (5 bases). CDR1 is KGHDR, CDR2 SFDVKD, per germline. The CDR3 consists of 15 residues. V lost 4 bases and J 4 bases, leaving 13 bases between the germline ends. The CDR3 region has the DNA TGTGCCACCAGTGAGCAGGGACGATGGAATCAGCCCCAGCATTTT. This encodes CATSEQGRWNQPQHF.